A selection of T cell receptor beta chains follows, all from one sample in a study of T-cell reconstitution after alpha-beta-depleted transplantation in children. TCRdb re-called the PCR reads with MiXCR, one entry per CDR3 protein. Among about 27,000 distinct CDR3 sequences listed, over 15% were seen once. The sequenced sample was PBMCs, mostly from graft donor cells, obtained 60 days after TCRalphabeta/CD19-depleted stem cell transplant. The receptors come from a male patient aged 2-15 years who had a stem cell transplant for acute lymphoblastic leukemia, so the T cells may come from the graft donor. Both conserved end residues are part of each CDR3. A D gene is named only where the DNA matches it firmly. The size entry is marked missing in some rows and otherwise reads once, few, many or a size class.

medium-sized,TRBJ1-2,TRBV10-3,NA,TGTGCCACAAATAGGGCCAAAGATGGCTACACCTTC,CATNRAKDGYTF
many,TRBJ1-6,TRBV13,NA,TGTGCCAGCAGCTTCGGCCAGTTGAATGTAGGTAATTCACCCCTCCACTTT,CASSFGQLNVGNSPLHF
medium-sized,TRBJ2-7,TRBV3-1,NA,TGTGCCAGCAGCAAAGACCCTTACGAGCAGTACTTC,CASSKDPYEQYF
NA,TRBJ2-2,TRBV7-9,NA,TGTGCCAGCAGCTATCTCCTAGAAAACACCGGGGAGCTGTTTTTT,CASSYLLENTGELFF
NA,TRBJ2-3,TRBV7-2,NA,TGTGCCAGCAGCTTAGCCCCCACAGATACGCAGTATTTT,CASSLAPTDTQYF
many,TRBJ1-2,TRBV12-3/TRBV12-4,NA,TGTGCCAGCAGTTTTCGGGGAGGCGGCGATGGCTACACCTTC,CASSFRGGGDGYTF
NA,TRBJ2-3,TRBV20-1,TRBD2,TGCAGTGCTAGTATAGCGGGGGGGCCCCCAGATACGCAGTATTTT,CSASIAGGPPDTQYF
few,TRBJ2-2,TRBV10-3,TRBD2,TGTGCCATCAGTGGCTGGGCGGGAGCTTCGAACACCGGGGAGCTGTTTTTT,CAISGWAGASNTGELFF
few,TRBJ2-5,TRBV5-1,NA,TGCGCCAGCAGCTTGGCGGGGTACCAAGAGACCCAGTACTTC,CASSLAGYQETQYF
NA,TRBJ2-7,TRBV4-3,TRBD1,TGCGCCAGCAGCCAGTACCAGGGGGCTAACGAGCAGTACTTC,CASSQYQGANEQYF
few,TRBJ2-1,TRBV9,NA,TGTGCCAGCAGCGTAGCGGGGCTCTACAATGAGCAGTTCTTC,CASSVAGLYNEQFF